This TCR beta chain was identified during a study of blood T cell repertoires in COVID-19. Study-level background: Collection of acute and convalescent COVID-19 samples took place in the United States, Italy and Spain. Nucleic acid was either cDNA or gDNA, and it came from T cells, B-cell-depleted T cells, or PBMCs.

This clone showed up just a few times. Losses at the gene ends were 2 bases for V and 8 bases for J; bases not matched to a gene: 10. CDR1 is SEHNR and CDR2 is FQNEAQ in the germline V gene (reference sequence). The CDR3 runs to 17 residues. How the authors handled the data: Scientists estimated how many nucleated cells there were by amplifying reference gene primers. Here immunoSEQ multiplex PCR was the method, and the copy in TCRdb shows in-frame clones only, minus some. V, J and clone size are those of that table, while D and trimming were read from the DNA. The sample has approximately 300,000 clones, 65% to 85% seen once.

The receptor was derived from a woman in her forties or fifties with acute or convalescent COVID-19. Sequences were obtained from peripheral blood. The chain has TRBV7-9 and TRBJ2-1; 12 bases map to TRBD2. The CDR3 is CASSLLLAGGLLDEQFF. In DNA, the CDR3 is TGTGCCAGCAGCTTATTGCTAGCGGGAGGGTTATTGGATGAGCAGTTCTTC.